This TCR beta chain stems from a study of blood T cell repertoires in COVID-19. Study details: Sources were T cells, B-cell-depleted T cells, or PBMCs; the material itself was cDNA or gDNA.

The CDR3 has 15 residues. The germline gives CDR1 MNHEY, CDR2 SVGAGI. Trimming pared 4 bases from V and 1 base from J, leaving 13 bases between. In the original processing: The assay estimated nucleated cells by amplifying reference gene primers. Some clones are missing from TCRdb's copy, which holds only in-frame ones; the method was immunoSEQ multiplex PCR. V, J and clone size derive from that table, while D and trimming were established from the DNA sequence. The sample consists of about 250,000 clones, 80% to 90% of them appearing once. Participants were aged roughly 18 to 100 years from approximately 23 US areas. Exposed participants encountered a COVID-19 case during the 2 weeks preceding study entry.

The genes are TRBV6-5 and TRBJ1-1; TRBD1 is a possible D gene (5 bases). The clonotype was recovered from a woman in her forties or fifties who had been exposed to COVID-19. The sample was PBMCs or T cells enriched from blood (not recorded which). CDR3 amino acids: CASSSLGAPNTEAFF. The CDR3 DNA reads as TGTGCCAGCAGTTCATTAGGGGCCCCGAACACTGAAGCTTTCTTT.